The sequence of this T cell receptor (beta chain) was determined in a study of CD8 T cells in ankylosing spondylitis. Study outcomes and limitations: There was a TCR beta motif, made of roughly eight highly homologous variants, that appeared characteristic of ankylosing spondylitis blood. There were earlier reports of some motif variants in reactive arthritis synovial fluid and blood. Matched ankylosing spondylitis synovial fluid reportedly showed significant enrichment of disease-linked clones.

Quantitative 5'-RACE with molecular barcodes was used to make the TCR beta libraries. MiXCR, run by TCRdb on the 5' RACE reads, gives a single entry per CDR3 protein. This sample has 350,000 or so distinct CDR3 sequences, with about 15% found just once. This clonotype was recorded a few times. Its antigen is unknown. CDR3 length equals 12 residues. Germline loops: CDR1 DFQATT, CDR2 SNEGSKA (reference sequence). The ends lost 4 bases at V and 5 bases at J; junction bases unmatched: 1. This clonotype originated in a male donor with ankylosing spondylitis or in good health (not recorded which). The V call is TRBV20-1, the J call TRBJ2-1; 8 bases map to TRBD2. The sequencing sample was made of blood, either unsorted or a sorted T cell fraction (not recorded which). The CDR3 here is CSATGGDNEQFF. The CDR3 DNA follows: TGCAGTGCTACCGGGGGGGACAATGAGCAGTTCTTC.